The T cell receptor (beta chain) described here comes from a study of blood T cell repertoires in COVID-19. Study at large: Specimens from acute and convalescent COVID-19 originated in the United States, Italy and Spain. The analysed material was cDNA or gDNA that came from T cells, B-cell-depleted T cells, or PBMCs.

The length of the CDR3 is 15 residues. The germline gives CDR1 KGHSH, CDR2 LQKENI. With 2 bases removed from V and 2 bases from J, the gap between germline ends came to 9 bases. As concerns this clone: The same CDR3 is also encoded by other DNA sequences in this sample.

This table comes from immunoSEQ multiplex PCR, and its TCRdb copy is limited to in-frame clones, with some not included. The table shows roughly 380,000 clones, with over 75% occurring only once. The sequence was collected from a woman aged 25 to 39 who had recovered from COVID-19. The rearrangement joins TRBV18 to TRBJ2-2, with TRBD1 as a possible D gene (6 bases). The sequencing input was PBMCs or T cells enriched from blood (not recorded which). CDR3 protein: CASSPRTANTGELFF. The CDR3, as DNA: TGTGCCAGCTCACCAAGGACAGCCAACACCGGGGAGCTGTTTTTT. Supplemented by reference TRBV18 and TRBJ2-2, the full variable domain reads NAGVMQNPRHLVRRRGQEARLRCSPMKGHSHVYWYRQLPEEGLKFMVYLQKENIIDESGMPKERFSAEFPKEGPSILRIQQVVRGDSAAYFCASSPRTANTGELFFGEGSRLTVL.